Following are 5 T cell receptor beta chains from one sample sequenced in a study of T cell repertoires in cytomegalovirus infection. TCRdb fed the reads into MiXCR, producing one record per CDR3 protein. Here the sample spans hundreds of thousands of distinct CDR3 sequences, around a tenth being singletons. The material sequenced was PBMCs. These receptors were taken from a human donor in good health (CMV status not recorded). Some clones in this sample may be carry-over from other donors' samples.

The chain employs TRBV6-2 or TRBV6-3 and TRBJ2-1; 10 bases align to TRBD2. The CDR3 sequence is 14 residues long. V lost 5 bases to trimming and J lost 4 bases; unmatched junction nucleotides: 2. CDR1 is MNHEY and CDR2 is SVGEGT in the germline V gene. The CDR3 loop reads CASSTLAGYNEQFF. DNA for the CDR3: TGTGCCAGCAGTACACTAGCGGGATACAATGAGCAGTTCTTC.

This clonotype was picked up many times. The V call is TRBV7-9, the J call TRBJ1-6, with 7 bases that match TRBD1. The V gene end was trimmed by 4 bases and the J gene end by 5 bases; junction bases not matched to a gene: 2. Germline-derived CDR1 and CDR2 are SEHNR and FQNEAQ (reference sequence). This CDR3 spans 14 amino acids. The DNA for the CDR3 is TGTGCCAGCAGCTCGCAGGGGGATAATTCACCCCTCCACTTT. Protein: CASSSQGDNSPLHF.

This clonotype was seen a handful of times. The chain combines TRBV7-9 with TRBJ2-4; TRBD1 or TRBD2 may be the D gene (5 bases each). The V and J ends lost 5 bases and 3 bases respectively, with 14 bases between them. The germline CDR1 and CDR2 sequences are SEHNR and FQNEAQ (reference sequence). The CDR3 is 15 amino acids. The CDR3 spells CASSPEVGVKNIQYF. In DNA, the CDR3 is TGTGCCAGCAGCCCAGAGGTGGGGGTCAAAAACATTCAGTACTTC. Full variable domain (rest looked up from reference TRBV7-9 and TRBJ2-4): DTGVSQNPRHKITKRGQNVTFRCDPISEHNRLYWYRQTLGQGPEFLTYFQNEAQLEKSRLLSDRFSAERPKGSFSTLEIQRTEQGDSAMYLCASSPEVGVKNIQYFGAGTRLSVL.

This clonotype was counted a few times. The chain joins TRBV19 to TRBJ1-1; 7 bases align to TRBD1. The CDR3 covers 13 residues. Trimming took 10 bases from V and 5 from J; bases not matched to a gene: 10. Germline V gene sequence: CDR1 LNHDA, CDR2 SQIVND (reference sequence). CDR3 coding DNA: TGTGCCACCGGCGGAGGGGGCTGGACTGAAGCTTTCTTT. The encoded protein is CATGGGGWTEAFF. Supplemented by reference TRBV19 and TRBJ1-1, the full variable domain reads DGGITQSPKYLFRKEGQNVTLSCEQNLNHDAMYWYRQDPGQGLRLIYYSQIVNDFQKGDIAEGYSVSREKKESFPLTVTSAQKNPTAFYLCATGGGGWTEAFFGQGTRLTVV.

This clonotype was seen repeatedly, ten times or more. The chain uses TRBV7-9 and TRBJ2-3; 8 positions agree with TRBD1. V shed 3 bases, J shed 2 bases, and the junction held 4 bases outside the gene matches. The CDR3 length is 15 residues. From germline, CDR1 is SEHNR and CDR2 FQNEAQ (reference sequence). Here the CDR3 reads CASSFDQGATDTQYF. The CDR3 region has the DNA TGTGCCAGCAGCTTTGATCAGGGGGCCACAGATACGCAGTATTTT.